The rows below give T cell receptor beta chains drawn from one sample of a study of blood T cell repertoires in COVID-19. This table comes from immunoSEQ multiplex PCR, and its TCRdb copy is limited to in-frame clones, with some not included. Of 300,000 to 450,000 clones listed, 85% are singletons. The sample consisted of peripheral blood. These receptors were collected from a woman between 18 and 29 years old with acute or convalescent COVID-19. CDR3s include the opening cysteine and the closing phenylalanine or tryptophan. A D gene is named only where the DNA matches it firmly. Size is omitted from some rows. Given values are once, few, many or a class for expanded clones.

.	TRBV18	TRBJ1-2	.	TGTGCCAGCTCCAGGGTCAACTATGGCTACACCTTC	CASSRVNYGYTF
.	TRBV13	TRBJ2-7	.	TGTGCCAGCAGCTCCCTGCGGGCGGGGCACTCCTACGAGCAGTACTTC	CASSSLRAGHSYEQYF
once	TRBV10-1	TRBJ1-1	.	TGCGCCAGCAGTGACTTAGAGGGCACTGAAGCTTTCTTT	CASSDLEGTEAFF
.	TRBV28	TRBJ2-7	TRBD2	TGTGCCAGCACTTTAACGGGAGGGCCGAGAGAGCAGTACTTC	CASTLTGGPREQYF
.	TRBV19	TRBJ1-3	.	TGTGCCAGTAGTCAGACGGGATCCCTCTCTGGAAACACCATATATTTT	CASSQTGSLSGNTIYF
few	TRBV27	TRBJ1-1	.	TGTGCCAGCAGGCCAGGGGAAATGAACACTGAAGCTTTCTTT	CASRPGEMNTEAFF
once	TRBV5-3	TRBJ2-7	.	TGTGCCAGAAGCCTGATTCTAGCCATCTACGAGCAGTACTTC	CARSLILAIYEQYF
.	TRBV10-3	TRBJ2-7	.	TGTGCCATCAGTGAGTCGCAGCGAGCCGGATACGAGCAGTACTTC	CAISESQRAGYEQYF
.	TRBV27	TRBJ2-5	.	TGTGCCAGCAGCCCCCTAGGATGGGGGGACCAAGAGACCCAGTACTTC	CASSPLGWGDQETQYF
few	TRBV7-6	TRBJ2-3	.	TGTGCCAGCAGCCCCGGAGGCAACACAGATACGCAGTATTTT	CASSPGGNTDTQYF
.	TRBV5-4	TRBJ2-1	.	TGTGCCAGCAGCCCTGTGCCCATGGGGCACAATGAGCAGTTCTTC	CASSPVPMGHNEQFF
.	TRBV3-1/TRBV3-2	TRBJ1-4	.	TGTGCCAGCAGCCAAGTTACAGGAGGGAATGAAAAACTGTTTTTT	CASSQVTGGNEKLFF
.	TRBV10-3	TRBJ1-2	.	TGTGCCATAGCCAGGGAAGACTATGGCTACACCTTC	CAIAREDYGYTF
.	TRBV21-1	TRBJ1-6	.	TGTGCCAGCACTTGGGACAGATCAATTCCCCTCCACTTT	CASTWDRSIPLHF
few	TRBV3-1/TRBV3-2	TRBJ1-3	.	TGTGCCAGCAGCCAAGAGCGAACTGCCGTGGACACCATATATTTT	CASSQERTAVDTIYF
once	TRBV7-9	TRBJ2-7	TRBD1	TGTGCCAGCAGCTTCGGGGACAGGGATAGCTCCTACGAGCAGTACTTC	CASSFGDRDSSYEQYF
.	TRBV7-9	TRBJ1-1	TRBD1	TGTGCCAGCAGCTTAGGACAGGGGGCGAGCACTGAAGCTTTCTTT	CASSLGQGASTEAFF
.	TRBV5-4	TRBJ2-2	.	TGTGCCAGCAGCTTGGCGCCGGACACCGGGGAGCTGTTTTTT	CASSLAPDTGELFF
.	TRBV6-4	TRBJ1-1	TRBD1	TGTGCCAGCAGTGACTCGATAGGAGGGGGCTTTGAAGCTTTCTTT	CASSDSIGGGFEAFF
.	TRBV7-9	TRBJ2-1	.	TGTGCCAGCAGCCCCCCCCCTTCGGACATCTCCTACAATGAGCAGTTCTTC	CASSPPPSDISYNEQFF
.	TRBV2	TRBJ1-6	.	TGTGCCACAAAAAAAACGGACAGTAATTCACCCCTCCACTTT	CATKKTDSNSPLHF
.	TRBV28	TRBJ1-5	.	TGTGCCAGCAGTTTATCAGGGGACCATCAGCCCCAGCATTTT	CASSLSGDHQPQHF
once	TRBV27	TRBJ1-6	.	TGTGCCAGCTCCCTAAGACAGAATGGCAATTCACCCCTCCACTTT	CASSLRQNGNSPLHF
.	TRBV3-1/TRBV3-2	TRBJ1-1	TRBD1	TGTGCCAGCAGCCCGAGGGACAGCCTAACTGAAGCTTTCTTT	CASSPRDSLTEAFF
.	TRBV19	TRBJ2-2	.	TGTGCCAGTAGTGTGACAGGGACTACCGGGGAGCTGTTTTTT	CASSVTGTTGELFF
.	TRBV3-1/TRBV3-2	TRBJ2-5	TRBD2	TGTGCCAGCAGCCAAGAGCCTAGCGGGGGGGAGACCCAGTACTTC	CASSQEPSGGETQYF
.	TRBV7-9	TRBJ2-3	TRBD1	TGTGCCAGCCGGCGACAGGGGGCAGATACGCAGTATTTT	CASRRQGADTQYF
.	TRBV5-1	TRBJ1-3	.	TGCGCCAGCAGCTTAACAGCCTCCTCTGGAAACACCATATATTTT	CASSLTASSGNTIYF
.	TRBV28	TRBJ2-7	.	TGTGCCAGCAGTTTGGACTATTACTACGAGCAGTACTTC	CASSLDYYYEQYF
.	TRBV6-6	TRBJ1-4	TRBD1	TGTGCCAGCAGTGCGACAGGGGGAGACGAAAAACTGTTTTTT	CASSATGGDEKLFF
once	TRBV9	TRBJ1-1	TRBD1	TGTGCCAGCAGCCTGGACAGGGACACTGAAGCTTTCTTT	CASSLDRDTEAFF
.	TRBV5-6	TRBJ2-5	TRBD2	TGTGCCAGCAGCTTTACCGGGACCCCCGGGAGGGAGACCCAGTACTTC	CASSFTGTPGRETQYF
.	TRBV7-3	TRBJ2-1	.	TGTGCCAGCAGCTTAGGAGGGAGCGATGAGCAGTTCTTC	CASSLGGSDEQFF
.	TRBV18	TRBJ2-5	TRBD1	TGTGCCAGCTCGCCACAGGGGGCCGGGGAGACCCAGTACTTC	CASSPQGAGETQYF
.	TRBV5-1	TRBJ2-2	TRBD1	TGCGCCAGCAGGGCCGGGACAGCACCCGGGGAGCTGTTTTTT	CASRAGTAPGELFF
.	TRBV4-2	TRBJ1-1	.	TGTGCCAGCAGCCAAGTGACAGGCGCCCCTGAAGCTTTCTTT	CASSQVTGAPEAFF
.	TRBV9	TRBJ1-1	TRBD1	TGTGCCAGCAGCTCTGGGACAGGGCCCACTGAAGCTTTCTTT	CASSSGTGPTEAFF